The 20 T cell receptor beta chains reported below all come from one sample, sequenced in a study of post-analysis software for immune sequencing data. Study-wide findings and caveats: There were several TRBV segments more frequent in patients than controls, and TRBV5-6, TRBV5-1 and TRBV20-1 were among them.

The antigens of these receptors remain unknown. Libraries were made from TCR beta cDNA, and they carried unique molecular identifiers. TCRdb passed the PCR reads through MiXCR, listing each CDR3 protein once. The sample holds hundreds of thousands of distinct CDR3 sequences, 25% to 30% seen once. Sequencing was done on a sample of blood. Every receptor here comes from a girl between 10 and 17 years old with multiple sclerosis.

The chain is built from TRBV5-1 and TRBJ2-5; 7 bases are shared with TRBD2. CDR3 length: 19 amino acids. Germline V gene sequence: CDR1 SGHRS, CDR2 YFSETQ. The J segment lost 0 bases and the V segment lost 2 bases, leaving 16 bases of the junction unmatched. In DNA, the CDR3 is TGCGCCAGCAGCTTCGGGTCCAGCGGGGCCTTTAAGTACCAAGAGACCCAGTACTTC. Translated, it gives CASSFGSSGAFKYQETQYF.

A single count supports this clonotype. This sequence joins TRBV10-3 and TRBJ2-3, with 8 nucleotides matching TRBD2. V dropped 8 bases and J dropped 2; count of bases not matched to a gene: 9. The length of the CDR3 is 15 residues. The germline CDR1 and CDR2 sequences are ENHRY and SYGVKD. DNA for the CDR3: TGTGCCATCCTCTCCAGCGGGGGCCTCACAGATACGCAGTATTTT. Translation: CAILSSGGLTDTQYF.

The CDR3 DNA sequence: TGTGCCAGCAGCCATGGCAGACTAGATAATGAGCAGTTCTTC. It is translated as CASSHGRLDNEQFF. The V call is TRBV3-1, the J call TRBJ2-1; perhaps TRBD2 as D (6 bases). The CDR3 extends over 14 amino acids. The germline CDR1 and CDR2 sequences are LGHDT and YNNKEL (reference sequence). Trimming shortened V by 3 bases and J by 7 bases, and 13 bases separated the two germline ends.

This clonotype was detected a few times. The DNA for the CDR3 is TGTGCCAGCTCACCACTTGAAGCCAAAAACATTCAGTACTTC. Translated: CASSPLEAKNIQYF. The rearrangement links TRBV18 to TRBJ2-4; D gene unclear. Germline V gene lookup returns CDR1 KGHSH and CDR2 LQKENI. This CDR3 has 14 residues. V gave up 1 base and J gave up 0 bases, with 4 bases separating them.

This clonotype was detected only a few times. A junction boundary mismatches the germline segment, possibly from a read error. V is TRBV5-1 and J is TRBJ2-4, with a possible D match to TRBD2 (5 bases). The DNA matches TRBJ2-7 better at its end, which makes the J call doubtful. In germline, CDR1 is SGHRS, CDR2 YFSETQ. The CDR3 sequence is 14 residues long. This chain's CDR3 is CASSMTTTSSEQYF. The CDR3 region has the DNA TGCGCCAGCAGCATGACTACAACATCCTCCGAGCAGTACTTC.

This clonotype was observed a few times. J is TRBJ2-7 and V is TRBV20-1; 14 nucleotides match TRBD2. V shed 3 bases and J 2 bases; nucleotides not matched to a gene: 6. CDR3 length: 16 residues. The germline gives CDR1 DFQATT, CDR2 SNEGSKA (reference sequence). The CDR3 loop is CSASGLAGGVTYEQYF. The CDR3 DNA reads TGCAGTGCTAGCGGACTAGCGGGAGGCGTAACCTACGAGCAGTACTTC.

V is TRBV20-1 and J is TRBJ2-7; D unresolved. Germline V gene data show CDR1 as DFQATT and CDR2 as SNEGSKA (reference sequence). The CDR3 has 15 amino acids. With 3 bases removed from V and 6 bases from J, the gap between germline ends came to 21 bases. CDR3 loop: CSASPIHDDRVEQYF. DNA for the CDR3: TGCAGTGCTAGTCCCATTCACGACGACCGGGTCGAGCAGTACTTC.

The chain carries TRBV28 and TRBJ2-3, with D perhaps TRBD2 (6 bases). This CDR3 is built from 14 residues. Germline CDR1 reads MDHEN; CDR2 reads SYDVKM. V lost 10 bases and J lost 4, with 18 bases in between. In DNA, the CDR3 is TGTGCCACCGGAGGGGAAGGGTTGGCAGATACGCAGTATTTT. Amino acids: CATGGEGLADTQYF.

At least ten counts were recorded for this clonotype. The V gene is TRBV9, the J gene TRBJ1-2, with a weak D call TRBD1 (6 bases). CDR3 size: 16 residues. Trimming pared 0 bases from V and 3 bases from J, leaving 15 bases between. Germline V gene lookup returns CDR1 SGDLS and CDR2 YYNGEE. The CDR3 loop is CASSVALDSIHYGYTF. For the CDR3, the DNA is TGTGCCAGCAGCGTAGCTTTGGACAGCATCCACTATGGCTACACCTTC.

CDR3 amino acids: CASSLPSGSSTTQYF. For the CDR3, the DNA is TGTGCCAGCAGCTTACCAAGCGGGAGTAGTACGACCCAGTACTTC. The V and J genes are TRBV11-2 and TRBJ2-7, with 8 bases that match TRBD2. The J call may be faulty, since TRBJ2-5 better matches the DNA end. The germline gives CDR1 SGHAT, CDR2 FQNNGV. CDR3 length equals 15 residues.

The V and J genes are TRBV10-3 and TRBJ2-5; no reliable D call. This CDR3 has 16 residues. Germline lookup yields CDR1 ENHRY and CDR2 SYGVKD. The V end lost 6 bases, the J end lost 11 bases, and 28 bases lay between the germline ends. CDR3 protein: CAIRQEAANSYNEQYF. DNA of the CDR3: TGTGCCATCAGACAAGAGGCCGCTAACTCCTACAATGAGCAGTACTTC.

In this sample, this clonotype turned up a few times. The chain is built from TRBV7-2 and TRBJ2-7, with TRBD1 as a possible D gene (6 bases). The ends were cut back, 5 bases at V and 2 bases at J, with 10 bases in the middle. This CDR3 has 13 residues. Per the germline V gene, CDR1 is SGHTA and CDR2 is FQGNSA. CDR3 sequence reads: CASSMTGPYEQYF. For the CDR3, the DNA is TGTGCCAGCAGCATGACAGGCCCCTACGAGCAGTACTTC.

This clonotype came up a few times. The V call is TRBV4-3, the J call TRBJ1-1; the match to TRBD1 covers 7 bases. With V trimmed by 0 bases and J by 5 bases, 3 bases remained unmatched. The germline gives CDR1 LGHNA, CDR2 YSLEER. CDR3 length: 14 residues. The CDR3: CASSQENRGTEAFF. The CDR3 coding sequence is TGCGCCAGCAGCCAAGAAAACAGGGGAACTGAAGCTTTCTTT.

The table lists this clonotype with a few counts. The chain joins TRBV7-9 to TRBJ2-7; TRBD2 matches 10 bases. CDR3 length: 18 amino acids. The ends lost 4 bases at V and 3 bases at J; junction bases unmatched: 15. Germline CDR1 SEHNR, CDR2 FQNEAQ (reference sequence). CDR3: CASSSARGRRTSGYEQYF. The CDR3 bases are TGTGCCAGCAGCTCAGCGAGGGGACGGAGGACTAGCGGCTACGAGCAGTACTTC.

This clonotype was picked up a small number of times. V usage is TRBV6-1 and J usage is TRBJ2-5; 11 nucleotides line up with TRBD1. The CDR3 totals 15 residues. Germline V CDR1 and CDR2: MNHNS, SASEGT. The V segment lost 4 bases and the J segment 3 bases; nucleotides outside the gene matches: 4. As DNA, the CDR3 is TGTGCCAGCAGTGTCACGGGACAGGGGGAAGAGACCCAGTACTTC. Translated: CASSVTGQGEETQYF.

This clonotype was observed a few times. The gene calls are TRBV4-1 and TRBJ1-2, with 8 bases matching TRBD1. There are 17 residues in the CDR3. The J segment lost 0 bases and the V segment lost 4 bases, leaving 10 bases of the junction unmatched. Germline lookup yields CDR1 MGHRA and CDR2 YSYEKL. The CDR3 DNA follows: TGCGCCAGCAGCCCCACTAGACAGGGGAAAGCTAACTATGGCTACACCTTC. Translating it yields CASSPTRQGKANYGYTF.

The V gene is TRBV9, the J gene TRBJ1-1, with D possibly matching TRBD1 (6 bases). The germline V and J ends were trimmed by 3 bases and 4 bases, with 13 bases remaining between them. From germline, CDR1 is SGDLS and CDR2 YYNGEE. The CDR3 consists of 14 residues. The CDR3 sequence: CASSAGTLGTEAFF. Here the CDR3 DNA reads TGTGCCAGCAGCGCCGGGACACTGGGCACTGAAGCTTTCTTT.

This clonotype has a handful of counts. V is TRBV6-6 and J is TRBJ2-3, with D possibly being TRBD2 (6 bases). Trimming cost V 6 bases and J 0 bases, with 19 bases left between them. Germline assignment: CDR1 MNHNY and CDR2 SVGAGI (reference sequence). This CDR3 comprises 17 residues. The CDR3 loop is CASRFRTVGGSTDTQYF. The CDR3 nucleotides read TGTGCCAGCAGGTTCAGAACCGTCGGGGGTAGCACAGATACGCAGTATTTT.

The chain carries TRBV11-2 and TRBJ2-1, with D uncertain. Per germline, CDR1 SGHAT and CDR2 FQNNGV. The CDR3 consists of 17 residues. The V end lost 0 bases, the J end lost 8 bases, and 20 bases lay between the germline ends. The CDR3 bases are TGTGCCAGCAGCTTAGATCTAGAGTCCGAACCCGTCCATGAGCAGTTCTTC. Its translation is CASSLDLESEPVHEQFF.

CDR3 in amino acids: CASSLVGQSLSSYEQYF. CDR3 sequence (DNA): TGTGCCAGCAGCTTGGTCGGACAGTCCCTAAGCTCCTACGAGCAGTACTTC. The chain combines TRBV5-6 with TRBJ2-7; a possible D gene is TRBD1 (6 bases). Germline CDR1 is SGHDT and CDR2 is YYEEEE. The CDR3 contains 17 residues. Trimming removed 0 bases at V and 0 bases at J, with 16 bases between. The full variable domain, with the rest looked up from reference TRBV5-6 and TRBJ2-7, is DAGVTQSPTHLIKTRGQQVTLRCSPKSGHDTVSWYQQALGQGPQFIFQYYEEEERQRGNFPDRFSGHQFPNYSSELNVNALLLGDSALYLCASSLVGQSLSSYEQYFGPGTRLTVT.